The 17 T cell receptor beta chains listed next were all sequenced from one sample in a study of T cell responses to AZD1222 COVID-19 vaccine. TCRdb keeps only in-frame clones here, not all; method: immunoSEQ multiplex PCR. The sample records around 120,000 clones, roughly 88% being singletons. The specimen comprised peripheral blood, sampled on day 0 of AZD1222 vaccination. Receptor source: an adult in good health.

The V gene is TRBV5-6, the J gene TRBJ1-6; the D is unclear. The germline V and J ends were trimmed by 0 bases and 3 bases, with 10 bases remaining between them. The CDR3 runs 16 residues. Germline CDR1 is SGHDT and CDR2 is YYEEEE. CDR3 DNA: TGTGCCAGCAGCTTGGCCCTAAAGGGCTATAATTCACCCCTCCACTTT. This translates into CASSLALKGYNSPLHF.

This clone was picked up one time. The J gene is TRBJ1-5, the V gene TRBV6-6; TRBD1 agrees at 7 bases. J gave up 1 base and V 6 bases, and 9 bases lay outside the gene matches. The V gene's germline CDR1 is MNHNY and CDR2 SVGAGI (reference sequence). The CDR3 consists of 16 residues. CDR3 amino acids: CASRPPGQTSNQPQHF. CDR3 bases: TGTGCCAGCAGGCCACCGGGACAGACGAGCAATCAGCCCCAGCATTTT.

This chain connects TRBV7-9 to TRBJ2-7; maybe TRBD1 (6 bases). The germline V gene encodes CDR1 SEHNR and CDR2 FQNEAQ (reference sequence). Trimming stripped 4 bases from V and 0 bases from J, with 10 bases between. The CDR3 length is 14 residues. The CDR3 reads CASSSRTASYEQYF. CDR3 in DNA: TGTGCCAGCAGCTCCCGGACAGCCTCCTACGAGCAGTACTTC.

The chain joins TRBV20-1 to TRBJ1-2; no definite D call. The ends were cut back, 6 bases at V and 7 bases at J, with 12 bases in the middle. The CDR3 extends over 11 amino acids. CDR1 and CDR2 from the germline V gene are DFQATT and SNEGSKA (reference sequence). CDR3 residues: CSAGSARGYTF. In nucleotides, the CDR3 is TGCAGTGCAGGGAGTGCCCGTGGCTACACCTTC.

A remark on this clone: Other DNA sequences of this sample code for an identical CDR3. The chain is built from TRBV4-3 and TRBJ1-6; 8 nucleotides agree with TRBD1. CDR1 is LGHNA, CDR2 YSLEER, per germline. The CDR3 is 15 residues long. The V gene end was trimmed by 0 bases and the J gene end by 6 bases; junction bases not matched to a gene: 1. This CDR3 reads CASSQDGQGNSPLHF. For the CDR3, the DNA is TGCGCCAGCAGCCAAGACGGACAGGGTAATTCACCCCTCCACTTT.

J is TRBJ2-5 and V is TRBV19; D possibly uses TRBD1 or TRBD2 (5 bases each). Germline V gene sequence: CDR1 LNHDA, CDR2 SQIVND (reference sequence). Trimming took off 2 bases at V and 1 base at J, with 14 bases between the two ends. The CDR3 is made up of 16 amino acids. The CDR3 DNA follows: TGTGCCAGTAGTATAAGGGGAGCCGGGCTCCAAGAGACCCAGTACTTC. Protein product: CASSIRGAGLQETQYF.

The chain uses TRBV7-2 and TRBJ2-5; 8 nucleotides match TRBD2. V shed 4 bases, J shed 5 bases, and the junction held 12 bases outside the gene matches. Germline V gives CDR1 SGHTA, CDR2 FQGNSA. The CDR3 extends over 16 amino acids. The CDR3 reads CASSSRPRAGAETQYF. In DNA, the CDR3 is TGTGCCAGCAGCTCCCGCCCCCGAGCGGGGGCGGAGACCCAGTACTTC.

The J gene is TRBJ2-2, the V gene TRBV28; TRBD1 is a possible D gene (6 bases). Germline V gene sequence: CDR1 MDHEN, CDR2 SYDVKM. Trimming left V 7 bases short and J 3 bases short, with 12 bases between. The CDR3 is 14 amino acids. The CDR3 sequence: CASIPGQYTGELFF. CDR3 nucleotide sequence: TGTGCCAGCATCCCGGGACAATACACCGGGGAGCTGTTTTTT.

V usage is TRBV7-9 and J usage is TRBJ2-1; 10 bases are shared with TRBD2. V trimming: 4 bases; J trimming: 6 bases; junction bases outside the gene matches: 6. Germline V lookup: CDR1 SEHNR, CDR2 FQNEAQ (reference sequence). This CDR3 region has 15 residues. The CDR3 protein is CASSSSGRGGNEQFF. The CDR3 DNA is TGTGCCAGCAGCTCAAGCGGGAGGGGGGGCAATGAGCAGTTCTTC.

The chain carries TRBV9 and TRBJ2-7; perhaps TRBD1 as D (6 bases). The length of the CDR3 is 14 residues. Germline lookup yields CDR1 SGDLS and CDR2 YYNGEE. V gave up 4 bases and J gave up 3 bases, with 14 bases separating them. This CDR3 is CASSQNQGNYEQYF. Here the CDR3 DNA reads TGTGCCAGCAGCCAAAATCAGGGGAACTACGAGCAGTACTTC.

The chain has TRBV28 and TRBJ2-7; D perhaps matches TRBD2 (7 bases). Trimming left V 5 bases short and J 3 bases short, with 14 bases between. The CDR3 consists of 14 residues. Germline loops: CDR1 MDHEN, CDR2 SYDVKM. CDR3 residues: CASSPRGDYYEQYF. CDR3 DNA sequence: TGTGCCAGCAGTCCGAGGGGGGACTACTACGAGCAGTACTTC. Full variable domain (outside the CDR3, taken from reference TRBV28 and TRBJ2-7): DVKVTQSSRYLVKRTGEKVFLECVQDMDHENMFWYRQDPGLGLRLIYFSYDVKMKEKGDIPEGYSVSREKKERFSLILESASTNQTSMYLCASSPRGDYYEQYFGPGTRLTVT.

This sequence joins TRBV19 and TRBJ1-1; the D gene is possibly TRBD1 (6 bases). Trimming removed 5 bases from V and 4 bases from J, with 20 bases in between. CDR1 is LNHDA and CDR2 is SQIVND in the germline V gene (reference sequence). CDR3 length equals 16 residues. The CDR3, as DNA: TGTGCCAGTAGTCTCAACCAGGGGAGTCGTGTCACTGAAGCTTTCTTT. Translating it yields CASSLNQGSRVTEAFF.

The genes are TRBV4-1 and TRBJ2-7; 9 nucleotides agree with TRBD1. The junction had 3 bases not matched to a gene; V was cut back by 5 bases and J by 1 base. The germline V gene encodes CDR1 MGHRA and CDR2 YSYEKL. The CDR3 loop spans 14 amino acids. This CDR3 is CASSGQGRSYEQYF. CDR3 DNA: TGCGCCAGCAGCGGACAGGGGAGGTCCTACGAGCAGTACTTC.

This clone was observed once. The chain carries TRBV12-3 or TRBV12-4 and TRBJ1-2; D gene uncertain. Trimming stripped 6 bases from V and 7 bases from J, with 15 bases between. This CDR3 is built from 13 residues. The CDR3 DNA reads as TGTGCCAGCAGGTTGTCGGGGTTCGGTGGCTACACCTTC. Its protein is CASRLSGFGGYTF.

The V and J genes are TRBV7-3 and TRBJ2-1; no firm D call. This CDR3 comprises 16 residues. Germline V gene lookup returns CDR1 SGHTA and CDR2 FQGTGA. Deletions cut 1 base from V and 3 bases from J, with 13 bases between. The CDR3 DNA reads as TGTGCCAGCAGCTTAAGTCCCCGTTTTAGCTACAATGAGCAGTTCTTC. The encoded protein is CASSLSPRFSYNEQFF.

The rearrangement joins TRBV28 to TRBJ2-6; 7 bases fit TRBD1. J lost 2 bases, V lost 5 bases, and 9 bases had no gene match. CDR3 length: 17 residues. Germline lookup yields CDR1 MDHEN and CDR2 SYDVKM. The CDR3 bases are TGTGCCAGCAGTCCGACAGGGAGAAGCGCTGGGGCCAACGTCCTGACTTTC. Protein: CASSPTGRSAGANVLTF.

The rearrangement links TRBV9 to TRBJ1-6; TRBD1 matches 8 bases. Germline-derived CDR1 and CDR2 are SGDLS and YYNGEE. V dropped 2 bases and J dropped 8; count of bases not matched to a gene: 3. CDR3 size: 14 residues. Here the CDR3 reads CASSVQGADSPLHF. The DNA of the CDR3 is TGTGCCAGCAGCGTTCAGGGGGCTGATTCACCCCTCCACTTT.